This TCR beta chain was retrieved from a study of identical twins. General study findings and limits: Where beta out-of-frame sequences were concerned, excess twin sharing was weaker.

Concerning this clonotype itself: What it recognizes is unknown.

The V gene lost 4 bases and the J gene lost 6 bases, with 22 bases spanning the gap. The CDR3 length is 16 residues. Germline V CDR1 and CDR2: SGDLS, YYNGEE. TCRdb re-analysed the 5' RACE reads in MiXCR, keeping a single row per CDR3 protein. The sample has 1.5 million to 2 million distinct CDR3 sequences; about 32% are singletons. All donors were healthy, and all were Caucasian. V usage is TRBV9 and J usage is TRBJ1-2; D is possibly TRBD1 (6 bases). The specimen was cord blood. The receptor's source is a newborn girl in good health. The CDR3 is CASSPPSRTGMHGYTF. In DNA, the CDR3 is TGTGCCAGCAGCCCCCCCAGTCGTACAGGGATGCATGGCTACACCTTC.